A selection of T cell receptor beta chains follows, all from one sample in a study of blood T cell repertoires in COVID-19. This table comes from immunoSEQ multiplex PCR, and its TCRdb copy is limited to in-frame clones, with some not included. The table records 150,000 or so clones, approximately 82% of them present only once. The sample comprised peripheral blood. These receptor sequences come from a woman older than 75 with acute or convalescent COVID-19. The CDR3 runs from the conserved cysteine through the conserved F or W. The D gene is left open where the match is weak. The listing skips clone size in some rows; elsewhere it reads once, few, many or a size class.

CDR3 DNA: TGCGCCAGCAGCCAAGGGGGGCGGGACACTGAAGCTTTCTTT
CDR3 protein: CASSQGGRDTEAFF
clone size: NA
D gene: NA
J gene: TRBJ1-1
V gene: TRBV4-3

CDR3 DNA: TGTGCCAGCAGTTACTCGACGCTAGCGGGGTTCTACGAGCAGTACTTC
CDR3 protein: CASSYSTLAGFYEQYF
clone size: once
D gene: TRBD2
J gene: TRBJ2-7
V gene: TRBV6-2/TRBV6-3

CDR3 DNA: TGTGCCAGCAGTGAAGCGGGAGTTGGGCAGTTCTTC
CDR3 protein: CASSEAGVGQFF
clone size: NA
D gene: NA
J gene: TRBJ2-1
V gene: TRBV2

CDR3 DNA: TGTGCCACCTCCAAGGGGTCCGGAACGAAGGACATTCAGTACTTC
CDR3 protein: CATSKGSGTKDIQYF
clone size: NA
D gene: NA
J gene: TRBJ2-4
V gene: TRBV6-5

CDR3 DNA: TGTGCCAGCAGCTTGGTTCTGGGACAGGGGTATGGCTACACCTTC
CDR3 protein: CASSLVLGQGYGYTF
clone size: NA
D gene: TRBD1
J gene: TRBJ1-2
V gene: TRBV5-6

CDR3 DNA: TGTGCCAGCAGCTTAGGGACAGGGGATGAAAAACTGTTTTTT
CDR3 protein: CASSLGTGDEKLFF
clone size: once
D gene: TRBD1
J gene: TRBJ1-4
V gene: TRBV7-9

CDR3 DNA: TGTGCCAGCGAAAGGCGACAGGGAGGTCAGCCCCAGCATTTT
CDR3 protein: CASERRQGGQPQHF
clone size: NA
D gene: TRBD1
J gene: TRBJ1-5
V gene: TRBV2

CDR3 DNA: TGCGCCAGCAGCTTCTACAGGGGTTCTAATGAAAAACTGTTTTTT
CDR3 protein: CASSFYRGSNEKLFF
clone size: NA
D gene: TRBD1
J gene: TRBJ1-4
V gene: TRBV5-1

CDR3 DNA: TGTGCCACCAGCAACTTTTTAAGCTCCTACAATGAGCAGTTCTTC
CDR3 protein: CATSNFLSSYNEQFF
clone size: NA
D gene: NA
J gene: TRBJ2-1
V gene: TRBV15

CDR3 DNA: TGTGCCAGCAGTGAGGATTACGAGCAGTACTTC
CDR3 protein: CASSEDYEQYF
clone size: NA
D gene: NA
J gene: TRBJ2-7
V gene: TRBV12-3/TRBV12-4

CDR3 DNA: TGTGCCATCTCGACAGGATACGAGCAGTACTTC
CDR3 protein: CAISTGYEQYF
clone size: NA
D gene: NA
J gene: TRBJ2-7
V gene: TRBV6-6

CDR3 DNA: TGTGCCAGTCGGGACAGCTCCTACAATGAGCAGTTCTTC
CDR3 protein: CASRDSSYNEQFF
clone size: NA
D gene: TRBD1
J gene: TRBJ2-1
V gene: TRBV6-4

CDR3 DNA: TGTGCCAGCTCACCAGTGCAGGGATCCACCGGGGAGCTGTTTTTT
CDR3 protein: CASSPVQGSTGELFF
clone size: NA
D gene: NA
J gene: TRBJ2-2
V gene: TRBV18

CDR3 DNA: TGTGCCAGCAGTTGGAACAGGGGGAATGAGCAGTTCTTC
CDR3 protein: CASSWNRGNEQFF
clone size: NA
D gene: TRBD1
J gene: TRBJ2-1
V gene: TRBV2

CDR3 DNA: TGTGCCAGCAGCTTAGGCGGGGAGCCGGGAGGAATCTACGAGCAGTACTTC
CDR3 protein: CASSLGGEPGGIYEQYF
clone size: NA
D gene: TRBD2
J gene: TRBJ2-7
V gene: TRBV7-2

CDR3 DNA: TGCGCCAGCAGAGGTGGGACAGGGGTCACCGGGGAGCTGTTTTTT
CDR3 protein: CASRGGTGVTGELFF
clone size: NA
D gene: TRBD1
J gene: TRBJ2-2
V gene: TRBV5-1

CDR3 DNA: TGTGCCAGCGCTTTAACAGGGGGCGGCTACACCTTC
CDR3 protein: CASALTGGGYTF
clone size: NA
D gene: TRBD1
J gene: TRBJ1-2
V gene: TRBV19

CDR3 DNA: TGTGCCAGCAGCGTACGGGGACACTACCAAGAGACCCAGTACTTC
CDR3 protein: CASSVRGHYQETQYF
clone size: NA
D gene: NA
J gene: TRBJ2-5
V gene: TRBV9

CDR3 DNA: TGTGCCAGCAGCTTAATCCGGGCAGGGGGTTTAGGCAAAAACATTCAGTACTTC
CDR3 protein: CASSLIRAGGLGKNIQYF
clone size: NA
D gene: TRBD1
J gene: TRBJ2-4
V gene: TRBV11-2

CDR3 DNA: TGTGCCAGCAGCCACCGACAGTCAAGGAACTATGGCTACACCTTC
CDR3 protein: CASSHRQSRNYGYTF
clone size: NA
D gene: NA
J gene: TRBJ1-2
V gene: TRBV7-9

CDR3 DNA: TGCGCCAGCAGCTTGGGGCTAGCGGGAGGGCGAGGGGGCCAAGAGACCCAGTACTTC
CDR3 protein: CASSLGLAGGRGGQETQYF
clone size: NA
D gene: TRBD2
J gene: TRBJ2-5
V gene: TRBV5-1